The 18 T cell receptor beta chains below were found in one sample sequenced in a study of tumor-infiltrating lymphocytes in primary liver carcinoma. The authors made TCR beta cDNA from 500 to 600 ng total RNA with a constant-region primer. The TCR beta library was amplified through three nested multiplex PCR rounds in a modified ARM-PCR procedure. PCR rounds one and two used TRBV1-TRBV30 forward primers with a C-beta reverse primer for roughly 9 cycles each. One entry per CDR3 protein, called by TCRdb with MiXCR from the multiplex PCR reads. The sample holds 330,000 or so distinct CDR3 sequences, roughly two thirds seen once. Germline DNA was also extracted, and blood RNA derived from unsorted whole blood. Material for sequencing was peripheral blood. The receptors derive from a man aged 40-49 years with primary liver carcinoma and hepatitis B virus infection.

The chain links TRBV11-1 to TRBJ2-3, with 8 bases identical to TRBD1. The ends lost 5 bases at V and 11 bases at J; junction bases unmatched: 15. Germline V gene sequence: CDR1 SGHAT, CDR2 FQDESV (reference sequence). The CDR3 sequence is 15 residues long. CDR3 protein: CASSITTGVVVRQYF. The CDR3 DNA sequence: TGTGCCAGCAGCATAACGACAGGGGTAGTGGTTAGGCAGTATTTT.

Only one count was recorded for this clonotype. A read error may produce the germline difference seen at one junction end. The chain recombines TRBV6-6 with TRBJ1-1, with TRBD1 as a possible D gene (5 bases). Germline-derived CDR1 and CDR2 are MNHNY and SVGAGI (reference sequence). There are 12 residues in the CDR3. In DNA form, the CDR3 reads TGTGCCGCGACGGGGGGGAACACTGAAGCTTCCTTT. Translating gives CAATGGNTEASF.

This clonotype has at least ten counts. DNA of the CDR3: TGTGCCAGCAGTGAAGTGGGGGAAACATGGTATTTT. Translation gives CASSEVGETWYF. The chain joins TRBV6-1 to TRBJ2-3; D tentatively fits TRBD1 or TRBD2 (5 bases each). The germline V and J ends were trimmed by 1 base and 14 bases, with 13 bases remaining between them. Germline loops: CDR1 MNHNS, CDR2 SASEGT. The CDR3 runs to 12 residues.

V is TRBV29-1 and J is TRBJ2-5; D is possibly TRBD2 (5 bases). This CDR3 comprises 11 residues. CDR1 is SQVTM and CDR2 is ANQGSEA in the germline V gene. In DNA, the CDR3 is TGCGGCGCCACGCCGGGGGAGACCCAGTACTTC. Its protein product is CGATPGETQYF.

This clonotype occurred a few times. This chain connects TRBV28 to TRBJ2-2; D gene unclear. V was trimmed by 7 bases and J by 1 base, leaving 10 bases between them. The CDR3 contains 14 residues. Germline V gene data show CDR1 as MDHEN and CDR2 as SYDVKM. The CDR3 region has the DNA TGTGCCAGCATCGGTCGTATGAACACCGGGGAGCTGTTTTTT. Encoded protein: CASIGRMNTGELFF.

For this clonotype: A read error may be the cause here, since a much bigger clone is one base away. The rearrangement links TRBV7-9 to TRBJ1-1, with D perhaps matching TRBD1 (5 bases). This CDR3 is built from 14 residues. Germline V gene sequence: CDR1 SEHNR, CDR2 FQNEAQ (reference sequence). CDR3 residues: CANSGGTENTEAFF. CDR3 bases: TGTGCCAACAGCGGAGGGACGGAGAACACTGAAGCTTTCTTT.

The chain has TRBV10-3 and TRBJ2-6; D is ambiguous. This CDR3 comprises 19 residues. Trimming removed 2 bases from V and 0 bases from J, with 17 bases in between. Germline CDR1 reads ENHRY; CDR2 reads SYGVKD. In nucleotides, the CDR3 is TGTGCCATCAGTGAGGCCCACCGACGGACCCTCTCTGGGGCCAACGTCCTGACTTTC. This sequence encodes CAISEAHRRTLSGANVLTF.

The genes are TRBV6-1 and TRBJ1-3, with D possibly being TRBD1 (5 bases). V was pared by 9 bases and J by 3 bases, with 15 bases between. CDR1 and CDR2 (germline): MNHNS, SASEGT. The CDR3 runs to 14 residues. The CDR3 is CASFKGDLGNTIYF. The CDR3 bases are TGTGCCAGTTTCAAAGGGGACCTTGGAAACACCATATATTTT.

In its sample, this clonotype was seen many times. This chain connects TRBV11-2 to TRBJ2-7; 8 bases line up with TRBD1. V lost 4 bases to trimming and J lost 2 bases; unmatched junction nucleotides: 7. This CDR3 is built from 15 residues. Germline V CDR1 and CDR2: SGHAT, FQNNGV. The CDR3 DNA is TGTGCCAGCAGCTCGCAGGGGGCGGAGACCTACGAGCAGTACTTC. Translation: CASSSQGAETYEQYF.

This clonotype occurred many times. The chain uses TRBV11-2 and TRBJ2-3, with TRBD2 matching 8 bases. J was trimmed by 5 bases and V by 5 bases; bases with no gene match: 9. CDR3 size: 15 residues. Germline lookup yields CDR1 SGHAT and CDR2 FQNNGV. The CDR3 DNA reads TGTGCCAGCAGCCCCGAGTGGGCGGGAGGAGATACGCAGTATTTT. It translates to CASSPEWAGGDTQYF.

In the case of this clonotype: The junction departs from germline at one end; a sequencing error may be responsible. V is TRBV5-1 and J is TRBJ2-3, with D unresolved. Germline loops: CDR1 SGHRS, CDR2 YFSETQ. This CDR3 is built from 15 residues. CDR3 sequence: CASGSRTLSVGTEYF. The CDR3 DNA reads TGCGCTAGTGGGTCAAGGACGTTGAGCGTGGGTACGGAGTATTTT.

Details on this clonotype: A junction boundary mismatches the germline segment, possibly from a read error. This chain links TRBV29-1 with TRBJ2-3; 8 positions agree with TRBD1. Germline CDR1 reads SQVTM; CDR2 reads ANQGSEA. There are 15 residues in the CDR3. CDR3 in amino acids: CSVDIPSGGINTPYF. The DNA of the CDR3 is TGCAGCGTCGATATCCCGTCAGGGGGCATTAATACGCCGTATTTT.

This clonotype was detected a few times. This could be a read error, since a much larger clone is one nucleotide away. The conserved phenylalanine or tryptophan is not found at the CDR3 terminus, so this likely reflects a read error. The V gene is TRBV4-3, the J gene TRBJ2-7; D ambiguous. The CDR3 covers 15 residues. CDR1 and CDR2 from the germline V gene are LGHNA and YSLEER. Trimming pared 4 bases from V and 3 bases from J, leaving 16 bases between. The DNA of the CDR3 is TGCGCCAGCAGCCCAAGAATTTCCCCCCACTACGAGCAGTACTTA. Its protein is CASSPRISPHYEQYL.

Note on this clonotype: At one end, the junction sequence differs from germline, possibly due to a read error. This chain connects TRBV11-2 to TRBJ1-1; D gene uncertain. This CDR3 has 16 amino acids. The germline gives CDR1 SGHAT, CDR2 FQNNGV. The CDR3 region is CDSSLVGLWVNTEAFF. CDR3 nucleotide sequence: TGTGACAGCAGCTTAGTTGGGCTCTGGGTGAATACTGAAGCTTTCTTT.

This clonotype has more than one count but fewer than ten. The gene calls are TRBV5-4 and TRBJ1-3; D remains unclear. This CDR3 spans 14 amino acids. Germline V gene sequence: CDR1 SGHNT, CDR2 YYREEE (reference sequence). Trimming took 4 bases from V and 0 from J, leaving 8 bases between them. The DNA of the CDR3 is TGTGCCAGCAGCCTTGACAACTCTGGAAACACCATATATTTT. Amino acids: CASSLDNSGNTIYF.

In this sample, this clonotype turned up many times. This sequence joins TRBV11-2 and TRBJ1-2, with a tentative D call TRBD1 (5 bases). Per the germline V gene, CDR1 is SGHAT and CDR2 is FQNNGV. V was cut by 0 bases and J by 7 bases, with 15 bases left in between. The CDR3 contains 15 residues. In DNA form, the CDR3 reads TGTGCCAGCAGCTTAGATGACGTTGGGGGGGGTGGCTACACCTTC. Translated: CASSLDDVGGGGYTF.

CDR3 in amino acids: CASSPLAGVVDTQYF. CDR3 DNA sequence: TGTGCCAGCTCACCACTAGCGGGAGTGGTAGATACGCAGTATTTT. The chain is built from TRBV18 and TRBJ2-3; 9 bases map to TRBD2. CDR1 KGHSH and CDR2 LQKENI come from the germline V gene. The CDR3 has 15 residues. The J segment lost 5 bases and the V segment lost 1 base, leaving 4 bases of the junction unmatched.

This rearrangement joins TRBV14 to TRBJ1-1; maybe TRBD1 (6 bases). Per germline, CDR1 SGHDN and CDR2 FVKESK. V was trimmed by 1 base and J by 9 bases, leaving 12 bases between them. This CDR3 comprises 13 residues. The CDR3 region is CASSQVGGTKAFF. The CDR3 coding sequence is TGTGCCAGCAGCCAAGTAGGGGGGACTAAAGCTTTCTTT.